The source of this T cell receptor (beta chain) is a study of blood T cell repertoires in COVID-19 (dated by TCRdb to 2019 to 2021). Study-level background: The collaborator samples originated in the United States, Italy and Spain and spanned the acute and convalescent phases of COVID-19. The material from the prospective study consisted of cDNA or gDNA derived from T cells, B-cell-depleted T cells, or PBMCs. Subjects who had been exposed to COVID-19, were actively infected with it, or had recovered from it provided the deeply sampled blood TCRbeta repertoires that made up the dataset. The repertoires were released in a freely available public database meant as a resource for research on the immune response to SARS-CoV-2. Samples came from the ongoing ImmuneRACE study (first 160 participants) plus 1,254 subjects from 6 global collaborators. A de-identified subject ID, COVID-19 status, age in years and sex were almost always included in the sample metadata. Where available, HLA class I and class II types were obtained from metadata supplied by the sample provider rather than from assay-based typing.

Details on this clone: The antigen it binds to is not known. No base-level quality is on record; no much larger clone is a single base apart. Different DNA sequences within this sample yield the same CDR3.

The collaborating institutions used their own protocols to collect whole blood in K2EDTA tubes. For TCRbeta analysis, collaborators shipped samples in one of three forms: frozen whole blood, isolated PBMCs, or DNA extracted from either of those sample types. TCRbeta CDR3 regions were amplified from genomic DNA by means of the immunoSEQ Assay, a bias-controlled multiplex PCR. The study's own analysis went as follows. Within the assay, amplification of reference gene primers was used to estimate how many nucleated cells each sample contained. To quantify the absolute abundance of each unique TCRbeta CDR3 rearrangement, sequence reads were collapsed and filtered. For each sample, productive Simpson clonality was calculated by taking the square root of Simpson's diversity index across productive rearrangements. The table comes from immuneACCESS by way of TCRdb, which keeps in-frame sequences with V and J called. Part of the clones is missing from these tables; in studies checked, under half for an unresolved V gene and the rest for unknown reasons. Clonal size and the V and J genes are those of that table, whereas D and trimming came from the DNA. This sample comprises approximately 110,000 clones, more than 80% of them detected only once. The ten largest clonotypes hold roughly 8.1% of the sample.

For CDR1 and CDR2, the germline V gene lists MNHNS and SASEGT. The CDR3 runs 14 residues from the cysteine to the phenylalanine. Only the CDR3 DNA stays, 42 bases, in frame from base 1. V gives up 2 bases and J gives up 4 bases, and the segment between their germline ends measures 9 bases. General conclusions and limits of the study: How much clinical and demographic metadata was included differed by source and by participant, and the metadata was provided uncurated.

The sequencing sample was made of peripheral blood. This receptor was obtained from a woman aged 40 to 55 with acute or convalescent COVID-19. Here the chain combines TRBV6-1 and TRBJ1-5; the D segment could be TRBD1, given 5 matching bases. The sequenced DNA: TGTGCCAGCAGTGAACAGGGTGGTAATCAGCCCCAGCATTTT. It translates as CASSEQGGNQPQHF.